These T cell receptor beta chains were read from a single sample in a study of CD8 T cells in ankylosing spondylitis. MiXCR, applied by TCRdb to the 5' RACE reads, yields one record per CDR3 protein. Of 200,000 or so distinct CDR3 sequences listed, roughly 25% are singletons. Sequencing was done on a sample of blood, either unsorted or a sorted T cell fraction (not recorded which). The receptors here all came from a male donor with ankylosing spondylitis or in good health (not recorded which). CDR3s leave out the opening cysteine and the closing phenylalanine or tryptophan. Each record gives: clone size, D gene, J gene, V gene, CDR3 protein. The D gene is left open where the match is weak. Rows give clone size only sometimes, using once, few, many, or a class for an expanded clone.

many NA TRBJ2-2 TRBV20-1 SASRPTGELF
many NA TRBJ2-7 TRBV18 ASSPGGTEAYEQY
few NA TRBJ2-5 TRBV20-1 SARRQGSPGDGETQY
many TRBD1 TRBJ2-5 TRBV5-1 ASSRQGGETQY
NA TRBD2 TRBJ2-7 TRBV5-5 PSSARTSGEQY
many TRBD2 TRBJ2-1 TRBV20-1 SATGGRDEQF
many TRBD2 TRBJ2-7 TRBV7-2 ASSLGSSGGGYEQY
NA TRBD2 TRBJ2-7 TRBV20-1 SALAGGSSYEQY
few NA TRBJ2-7 TRBV6-2/TRBV6-3 ASTNTYEQY
once NA TRBJ2-7 TRBV18 ASSPPNSYEQY
many TRBD2 TRBJ2-3 TRBV6-1 ASRSLAGRADTQY
NA TRBD1 TRBJ1-3 TRBV7-2 ASSLGQISGNTIY
many NA TRBJ1-6 TRBV5-1 ASSLTASSNSPLH
many NA TRBJ1-5 TRBV3-1 ASSQGASGNQPQH
many TRBD2 TRBJ2-1 TRBV7-3 ASSLLSGSSYNEQF
NA TRBD1 TRBJ2-7 TRBV29-1 SVERRGTGGTYEQY
few NA TRBJ2-7 TRBV4-2 ASSQARAISYEQY
once NA TRBJ1-6 TRBV6-1 ASIGQGTSPLH
NA NA TRBJ2-7 TRBV15 ATSRGPVSYEQY
many NA TRBJ2-2 TRBV20-1 SAFDAGELF
many TRBD2 TRBJ2-1 TRBV7-2 ASSKRPGLAAYNEQF
many NA TRBJ1-1 TRBV6-1 ASSHPPFDEAF
NA TRBD2 TRBJ2-5 TRBV10-3 AISEPGLAGQTQY
NA TRBD2 TRBJ2-7 TRBV5-6 ASSFRTSGPYEQY
few NA TRBJ2-4 TRBV4-2 ASSQDAGPGNIQY
few TRBD1 TRBJ2-1 TRBV6-6 ASRKTGESDEQF
many NA TRBJ1-4 TRBV28 ASSFGTPWNEKLF
few TRBD1 TRBJ1-5 TRBV20-1 SALRTGATNQPQH
many TRBD2 TRBJ2-3 TRBV5-1 ANELAGESNTQY
many TRBD1 TRBJ2-1 TRBV9 ASSVITGQGSEQF
many NA TRBJ2-5 TRBV19 ASIGTQETQY
many NA TRBJ1-4 TRBV4-1 ASSQVQLPNEKLF
NA NA TRBJ2-3 TRBV2 ASKGWRGSSTDTQY
few NA TRBJ2-1 TRBV29-1 SVTSLGSLIGQF